A single sample gave rise to the 30 T cell receptor beta chains below, sequenced in a study of blood T cell repertoires in COVID-19. Only in-frame clones appear in the TCRdb table, and some are missing; sequencing was by immunoSEQ multiplex PCR. The sample comprises about 280,000 clones, about four fifths of which are singletons, and roughly a tenth rests with the top ten. Specimen: peripheral blood. All receptors derive from a woman aged 50 to 60 who had recovered from COVID-19.

The chain couples TRBV7-9 to TRBJ1-2; 7 nucleotides line up with TRBD1. Germline assignment: CDR1 SEHNR and CDR2 FQNEAQ (reference sequence). V was pared by 5 bases and J by 0 bases, with 3 bases of the junction left unmatched. CDR3 length: 14 residues. CDR3 in amino acids: CASSVGTANYGYTF. CDR3 nucleotides: TGTGCCAGCAGCGTCGGGACAGCTAACTATGGCTACACCTTC.

Here the CDR3 DNA reads TGTGCCAGCAGCGTAGCCGGGACAGGGGGGCACGAGCAGTACTTC. Translation gives CASSVAGTGGHEQYF. This rearrangement joins TRBV9 to TRBJ2-7; 11 bases map to TRBD1. The CDR3 runs to 15 residues. With V trimmed by 0 bases and J by 5 bases, 4 bases remained unmatched. Germline V gene sequence: CDR1 SGDLS, CDR2 YYNGEE. The entire variable domain, with the rest obtained from reference TRBV9 and TRBJ2-7, is as follows: DSGVTQTPKHLITATGQRVTLRCSPRSGDLSVYWYQQSLDQGLQFLIQYYNGEERAKGNILERFSAQQFPDLHSELNLSSLELGDSALYFCASSVAGTGGHEQYFGPGTRLTVT.

The count of this clone is one. V and J are TRBV10-3 and TRBJ1-1; D gene unclear. The germline V gene has CDR1 ENHRY and CDR2 SYGVKD. Trimming removed 2 bases at V and 3 bases at J, with 13 bases between. CDR3 size: 15 residues. CDR3 in amino acids: CAISEPTYEDTEAFF. The DNA for the CDR3 is TGTGCCATCAGTGAGCCCACTTATGAGGACACTGAAGCTTTCTTT.

The chain carries TRBV6-5 and TRBJ2-7; a weak D match, TRBD2 (7 bases). Germline CDR1 is MNHEY and CDR2 is SVGAGI. The V and J ends lost 5 bases and 3 bases respectively, with 17 bases between them. The CDR3 contains 15 residues. The CDR3 here is CASSPRGGDIYEQYF. In DNA, the CDR3 is TGTGCCAGCAGTCCCCGCGGGGGCGATATCTACGAGCAGTACTTC.

CDR3 in DNA: TGTGCCAGCAGCCAGGTTCAGGTGAAGGCGGAGACCCAGTACTTC. It codes for CASSQVQVKAETQYF. The chain joins TRBV4-2 to TRBJ2-5; no clear D gene. CDR1 and CDR2 from the germline V gene are LGHNA and YNFKEQ. The CDR3 is made up of 15 amino acids. Between the trimmed V and J ends, which lost 3 bases and 5 bases, there was a span of 16 bases.

The V and J genes are TRBV5-1 and TRBJ2-1; 8 positions match TRBD2. The germline CDR1 and CDR2 sequences are SGHRS and YFSETQ. There are 16 residues in the CDR3. With V trimmed by 3 bases and J by 4 bases, 9 bases remained unmatched. CDR3 coding DNA: TGCGCCAGCAGCTCCCAGGGTAGCGGGGTGTACAATGAGCAGTTCTTC. It codes for CASSSQGSGVYNEQFF.

This clone was observed a single time. The genes are TRBV5-5 and TRBJ2-1; D may be TRBD2 (6 bases). CDR1 is SGHKS and CDR2 is YYEKEE in the germline V gene (reference sequence). V lost 0 bases, J lost 0 bases, and 7 bases lay in between. The CDR3 sequence is 15 residues long. CDR3 DNA: TGTGCCAGCAGCTTGGGGGAGGACTCCTACAATGAGCAGTTCTTC. Residues: CASSLGEDSYNEQFF.

V usage is TRBV4-1 and J usage is TRBJ2-5; 11 bases are shared with TRBD2. Looked up from germline, CDR1 is MGHRA and CDR2 is YSYEKL. V trimming: 1 base; J trimming: 2 bases; junction bases outside the gene matches: 9. There are 18 residues in the CDR3. Here the CDR3 reads CASSQAPGTSGSQETQYF. CDR3 DNA sequence: TGCGCCAGCAGCCAAGCCCCAGGGACTAGCGGATCACAAGAGACCCAGTACTTC.

The chain is built from TRBV29-1 and TRBJ2-7; TRBD2 matches at 10 bases. CDR1 and CDR2 (germline): SQVTM, ANQGSEA. The ends lost 7 bases at V and 7 bases at J; junction bases unmatched: 19. This CDR3 has 16 residues. This CDR3 is CSARTDSGRSLREQYF. The CDR3, as DNA: TGCAGCGCGCGGACAGATAGCGGGAGGTCCCTTCGGGAGCAGTACTTC.

This chain connects TRBV3-1 (or the pseudogene TRBV3-2) to TRBJ2-3, with TRBD2 matching over 7 bases. The J segment lost 5 bases and the V segment lost 8 bases, leaving 7 bases of the junction unmatched. The CDR3 is made up of 13 amino acids. CDR1 is LGHDT, CDR2 YNNKEL, per germline (reference sequence). CDR3 nucleotide sequence: TGTGCCAGCGGGGGAGGGCCGGGAGATACGCAGTATTTT. Translated, it gives CASGGGPGDTQYF.

The genes are TRBV5-1 and TRBJ2-1, with 9 bases fitting TRBD1. Losses at the gene ends were 0 bases for V and 8 bases for J; bases not matched to a gene: 9. Germline loops: CDR1 SGHRS, CDR2 YFSETQ. The CDR3 has 16 amino acids. The DNA of the CDR3 is TGCGCCAGCAGCTTGGACGGGACAGGGTTTTTCGATGAGCAGTTCTTC. This translates into CASSLDGTGFFDEQFF.

The CDR3 coding sequence is TGTGCCAGCAGACCTCAACTTACAGGGGCCTATGGCTACACCTTC. Protein: CASRPQLTGAYGYTF. V usage is TRBV6-5 and J usage is TRBJ1-2, with TRBD1 matching over 7 bases. CDR1 and CDR2 (germline): MNHEY, SVGAGI. The CDR3 has 15 residues. J gave up 4 bases and V 6 bases, and 11 bases lay outside the gene matches.

This clone was detected only once. This rearrangement joins TRBV28 to TRBJ1-1; 7 bases line up with TRBD1. CDR1 and CDR2 from the germline V gene are MDHEN and SYDVKM. Trimming at V came to 6 bases and at J to 1 base, leaving 5 bases not matched to a gene. This CDR3 spans 14 amino acids. The CDR3 nucleotides read TGTGCCAGCAGGCAGGGGGGACCGAACACTGAAGCTTTCTTT. Its translation is CASRQGGPNTEAFF.

At least ten counts were recorded for this clone. The chain has TRBV29-1 and TRBJ2-2; TRBD1 aligns across 7 bases. Looked up from germline, CDR1 is SQVTM and CDR2 is ANQGSEA. V lost 7 bases to trimming and J lost 0 bases; unmatched junction nucleotides: 5. CDR3 length: 14 residues. The CDR3 loop reads CSATGQSNTGELFF. CDR3 nucleotides: TGCAGCGCCACGGGACAGTCGAACACCGGGGAGCTGTTTTTT.

The chain is built from TRBV21-1 and TRBJ1-6; the table assigns TRBD1, which was not confirmed against the DNA. TRBV21-1 is assigned pseudogene status. This CDR3 spans 20 amino acids. The DNA of the CDR3 is TGTGCCAGCAGTACGGGGGGACAGGGGGAAAGTCCGGGCTATAATTCACCCCTCCACTTT. Translation: CASSTGGQGESPGYNSPLHF.

This chain uses TRBV19 with TRBJ2-3; tentatively, D is TRBD1 (7 bases). Trimming took off 7 bases at V and 4 bases at J, with 21 bases between the two ends. Germline CDR1 LNHDA, CDR2 SQIVND (reference sequence). This CDR3 has 16 residues. The CDR3 sequence: CASKLGGGPIADTQYF. Written as DNA, the CDR3 is TGTGCCAGTAAGCTCGGAGGGGGCCCTATTGCAGATACGCAGTATTTT.

The CDR3 loop is CASSPPGQDREKLFF. CDR3 DNA sequence: TGTGCCAGCTCACCACCGGGACAGGATCGCGAAAAACTGTTTTTT. The rearrangement links TRBV18 to TRBJ1-4; TRBD1 matches 8 bases. Losses at the gene ends were 0 bases for V and 8 bases for J; bases not matched to a gene: 5. This CDR3 comprises 15 residues. Looked up from germline, CDR1 is KGHSH and CDR2 is LQKENI.

This clone appeared a few times. V gene TRBV3-1 (or the pseudogene TRBV3-2) combines with J gene TRBJ2-7; a possible D gene is TRBD1 (5 bases). The germline V gene has CDR1 LGHDT and CDR2 YNNKEL (reference sequence). V was clipped by 4 bases and J by 7 bases, with 14 bases between them. The CDR3 runs to 13 residues. The CDR3 sequence is CASSPQGSREQYF. CDR3 in DNA: TGTGCCAGCAGCCCTCAGGGATCTCGGGAGCAGTACTTC.

J is TRBJ2-3 and V is TRBV28; 8 bases are a match to TRBD1. After removal of 6 bases from V and 1 base from J, the junction contained 9 bases not matched to a gene. Germline CDR1 is MDHEN and CDR2 is SYDVKM. This CDR3 has 16 residues. As DNA, the CDR3 is TGTGCCAGCAGCTTTCCTCAGGACAGGGGCACAGATACGCAGTATTTT. Translating it yields CASSFPQDRGTDTQYF.

CDR3 sequence reads: CSSRAGVWETQYF. The CDR3 DNA follows: TGCAGCTCCCGAGCGGGGGTTTGGGAGACCCAGTACTTC. J is TRBJ2-5 and V is TRBV29-1, with 8 bases aligning to TRBD2. This CDR3 is built from 13 residues. The germline gives CDR1 SQVTM, CDR2 ANQGSEA. V trimming: 8 bases; J trimming: 5 bases; junction bases outside the gene matches: 10.

The chain employs TRBV5-8 and TRBJ2-7, with 8 bases identical to TRBD1. The CDR3 runs 15 residues. The ends lost 0 bases at V and 7 bases at J; junction bases unmatched: 9. The V gene's germline CDR1 is SGHTS and CDR2 YDEGEE. Here the CDR3 reads CASSLALRGRREQYF. For the CDR3, the DNA is TGTGCCAGCAGCTTGGCCCTCAGGGGGCGACGGGAGCAGTACTTC.

The J gene is TRBJ2-7, the V gene TRBV6-1; no reliable D call. CDR1 and CDR2 from the germline V gene are MNHNS and SASEGT. V dropped 2 bases and J dropped 7 bases, with 12 bases sitting between them. The CDR3 covers 13 residues. The chain's CDR3 is CASSEIRSAEQYF. CDR3 in DNA: TGTGCCAGCAGTGAAATCCGTTCCGCGGAGCAGTACTTC.

This chain uses TRBV2 with TRBJ1-5, with D perhaps TRBD1 (5 bases). The V gene lost 7 bases and the J gene lost 4 bases, with 14 bases spanning the gap. CDR3 size: 14 residues. CDR1 and CDR2 (germline): SNHLY, FYNNEI. CDR3 region: CASKVGRENQPQHF. In nucleotides, the CDR3 is TGTGCCAGCAAGGTGGGGCGGGAAAATCAGCCCCAGCATTTT.

The J gene is TRBJ2-7, the V gene TRBV18; the D gene is possibly TRBD2 (7 bases). The CDR3 extends over 14 amino acids. V was cut by 4 bases and J by 0 bases, with 10 bases left in between. Germline values: CDR1 KGHSH, CDR2 LQKENI. CDR3 sequence: CASSQGGASYEQYF. In nucleotides, the CDR3 is TGTGCCAGCTCACAGGGGGGGGCCTCCTACGAGCAGTACTTC.

The chain couples TRBV7-2 to TRBJ1-2, with 8 bases that match TRBD1. This CDR3 region has 13 residues. Germline V lookup: CDR1 SGHTA, CDR2 FQGNSA. Trimming at V came to 5 bases and at J to 6 bases, leaving 5 bases not matched to a gene. CDR3 nucleotide sequence: TGTGCCAGCAGCGCCAGGGGGCGCGATGGCTACACCTTC. Translating gives CASSARGRDGYTF.

Points on this clone: This same CDR3 is encoded by further DNA sequences in the sample. The chain carries TRBV12-3 or TRBV12-4 and TRBJ1-5; 7 nucleotides agree with TRBD1. This CDR3 has 13 residues. With 3 bases clipped from V and 4 bases from J, the junction kept 0 bases outside the gene matches. The CDR3 DNA follows: TGTGCCAGCAGTTTGACAGGGAATCAGCCCCAGCATTTT. Amino acids: CASSLTGNQPQHF.

The V call is TRBV7-9, the J call TRBJ2-1, with 10 nucleotides matching TRBD2. The CDR3 is 18 amino acids. V shed 2 bases and J 4 bases; nucleotides not matched to a gene: 11. In germline, CDR1 is SEHNR, CDR2 FQNEAQ (reference sequence). The DNA of the CDR3 is TGTGCCAGCAGCTTATGGGCCTCAGAAGCGGGGGGGTACAATGAGCAGTTCTTC. Residues: CASSLWASEAGGYNEQFF.

The V call is TRBV10-3, the J call TRBJ1-1, with D unresolved. The V gene's germline CDR1 is ENHRY and CDR2 SYGVKD. V was clipped by 8 bases and J by 6 bases, with 10 bases between them. CDR3 length: 11 amino acids. In nucleotides, the CDR3 is TGTGCCATCGGTTTCCAGTCTGAAGCTTTCTTT. It codes for CAIGFQSEAFF.

The gene calls are TRBV7-9 and TRBJ2-2; 9 bases agree with TRBD1. Germline V gene lookup returns CDR1 SEHNR and CDR2 FQNEAQ (reference sequence). The CDR3 totals 16 residues. With 5 bases clipped from V and 4 bases from J, the junction kept 8 bases outside the gene matches. This chain's CDR3 is CASSPLGQGSTGELFF. DNA of the CDR3: TGTGCCAGCAGCCCTTTAGGACAGGGGAGCACCGGGGAGCTGTTTTTT.

This clone was observed a few times. V and J are TRBV28 and TRBJ1-1, with D perhaps matching TRBD1 (5 bases). The CDR3 consists of 15 residues. Germline-derived CDR1 and CDR2 are MDHEN and SYDVKM. V was pared by 5 bases and J by 1 base, with 14 bases between. CDR3 sequence reads: CASSPNTGKNTEAFF. The CDR3 nucleotides read TGTGCCAGCAGTCCGAATACAGGAAAGAACACTGAAGCTTTCTTT.